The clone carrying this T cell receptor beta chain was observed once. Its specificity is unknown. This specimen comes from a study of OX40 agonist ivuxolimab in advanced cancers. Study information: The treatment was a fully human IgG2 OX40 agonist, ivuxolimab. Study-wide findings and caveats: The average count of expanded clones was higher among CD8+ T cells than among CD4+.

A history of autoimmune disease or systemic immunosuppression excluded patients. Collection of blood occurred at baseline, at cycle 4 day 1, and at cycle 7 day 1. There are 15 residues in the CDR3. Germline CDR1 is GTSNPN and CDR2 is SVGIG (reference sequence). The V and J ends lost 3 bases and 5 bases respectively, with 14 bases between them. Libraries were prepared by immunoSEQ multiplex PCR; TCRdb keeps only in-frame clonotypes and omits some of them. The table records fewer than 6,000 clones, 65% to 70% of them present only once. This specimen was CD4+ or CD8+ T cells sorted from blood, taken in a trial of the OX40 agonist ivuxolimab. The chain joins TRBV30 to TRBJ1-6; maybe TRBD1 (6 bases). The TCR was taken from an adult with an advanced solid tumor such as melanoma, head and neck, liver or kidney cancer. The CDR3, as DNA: TGTGCCTGGAGCCAGCCGGGACAAGATAATTCACCCCTCCACTTT. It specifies CAWSQPGQDNSPLHF.